The 23 T cell receptor beta chains below come from one sample, sequenced in a study of cytomegalovirus exposure and HLA in healthy donors. PCR amplification relied on 60 Vbeta primers (plus 13 Jbeta primers). Profiled with immunoSEQ multiplex PCR; TCRdb holds only in-frame clones, not every one. The sample includes tens of thousands of clones, roughly 69% of them seen just once. The specimen was PBMCs. The source is a woman in her forties or fifties in good health and CMV-seropositive.

The chain is built from TRBV21-1 and TRBJ1-3; the D call in the table, TRBD1, was not verified against the DNA. TRBV21-1 is given as a pseudogene. The CDR3 runs 15 residues. CDR3: CASSNGGHCRNTIYF. The CDR3 DNA follows: TGTGCCAGCAGCAATGGGGGCCACTGTAGAAACACCATATATTTT.

V and J are TRBV9 and TRBJ2-3; 8 bases are shared with TRBD1. Germline V gene data show CDR1 as SGDLS and CDR2 as YYNGEE. Trimming removed 4 bases from V and 5 bases from J; junction bases left unmatched: 12. This CDR3 has 16 amino acids. The chain's CDR3 is CASSPPGTGIRDTQYF. DNA of the CDR3: TGTGCCAGCAGCCCCCCCGGGACAGGTATCCGAGATACGCAGTATTTT.

The rearrangement uses TRBV5-1 and TRBJ2-1; weak D call: TRBD2 (5 bases). Per the germline V gene, CDR1 is SGHRS and CDR2 is YFSETQ. The CDR3 loop spans 15 amino acids. V was cut by 0 bases and J by 4 bases, with 11 bases left in between. The CDR3 bases are TGCGCCAGCAGCTTGGGGGCGGGCCAGTACAATGAGCAGTTCTTC. Its protein product is CASSLGAGQYNEQFF.

This rearrangement joins TRBV7-6 to TRBJ1-1; TRBD1 might be the D (5 bases). This CDR3 has 16 amino acids. Germline V lookup: CDR1 SGHVS, CDR2 FNYEAQ. V dropped 4 bases and J dropped 1 base, with 16 bases sitting between them. In DNA form, the CDR3 reads TGTGCCAGCAGCTCGATTTTGTCGGGGGAGAACACTGAAGCTTTCTTT. Its translation: CASSSILSGENTEAFF.

CDR3 coding DNA: TGTGCCAGCAGCTTTCTAGGACTAGCGCCCTACGAGCAGTACTTC. This codes for CASSFLGLAPYEQYF. The chain joins TRBV11-1 to TRBJ2-7; 9 positions agree with TRBD2. The CDR3 is 15 amino acids. Germline V lookup: CDR1 SGHAT, CDR2 FQDESV (reference sequence). With 3 bases clipped from V and 2 bases from J, the junction kept 5 bases outside the gene matches.

This clone has just one count. This chain connects TRBV19 to TRBJ1-5; no definite D call. The CDR3 spans 14 residues. V was clipped by 6 bases and J by 6 bases, with 15 bases between them. The germline V gene has CDR1 LNHDA and CDR2 SQIVND (reference sequence). CDR3 bases: TGTGCCAGTAGCCAATCGGGGTTCGGTCAGCCCCAGCATTTT. The encoded protein is CASSQSGFGQPQHF.

This clone appeared a few times. The chain joins TRBV7-6 to TRBJ2-7; D remains ambiguous. The CDR3 length is 15 residues. Germline V gene lookup returns CDR1 SGHVS and CDR2 FNYEAQ. Trimming removed 0 bases from V and 7 bases from J, with 16 bases in between. In DNA form, the CDR3 reads TGTGCCAGCAGCTTAGCGGCCCTCGTTCCGGAGGAGCAGTACTTC. Translation gives CASSLAALVPEEQYF. Drawing the rest from reference TRBV7-6 and TRBJ2-7, the complete variable domain is GAGVSQSPRYKVTKRGQDVALRCDPISGHVSLYWYRQALGQGPEFLTYFNYEAQQDKSGLPNDRFSAERPEGSISTLTIQRTEQRDSAMYRCASSLAALVPEEQYFGPGTRLTVT.

The rearrangement uses TRBV9 and TRBJ2-3; 9 nucleotides align to TRBD1. The germline CDR1 and CDR2 sequences are SGDLS and YYNGEE. The CDR3 runs to 16 residues. V was clipped by 4 bases and J by 0 bases; unmatched bases: 6. The DNA for the CDR3 is TGTGCCAGCAGCCGTAGGACAGGGGTCAGCACAGATACGCAGTATTTT. This encodes CASSRRTGVSTDTQYF. The variable domain in full, with the rest retrieved from reference TRBV9 and TRBJ2-3, is DSGVTQTPKHLITATGQRVTLRCSPRSGDLSVYWYQQSLDQGLQFLIQYYNGEERAKGNILERFSAQQFPDLHSELNLSSLELGDSALYFCASSRRTGVSTDTQYFGPGTRLTVL.

DNA for the CDR3: TGTGCCAGCCTTCAGGGGAGCACCGGGGAGCTGTTTTTT. It specifies CASLQGSTGELFF. The gene calls are TRBV7-9 and TRBJ2-2, with a possible D match to TRBD1 (6 bases). CDR1 SEHNR and CDR2 FQNEAQ come from the germline V gene (reference sequence). This CDR3 has 13 residues. Trimming shortened V by 8 bases and J by 4 bases, and 11 bases separated the two germline ends. Variable domain in full (rest from reference TRBV7-9 and TRBJ2-2): DTGVSQNPRHKITKRGQNVTFRCDPISEHNRLYWYRQTLGQGPEFLTYFQNEAQLEKSRLLSDRFSAERPKGSFSTLEIQRTEQGDSAMYLCASLQGSTGELFFGEGSRLTVL.

The genes are TRBV28 and TRBJ1-2; 10 bases match TRBD1. J was trimmed by 5 bases and V by 8 bases; bases with no gene match: 8. The CDR3 sequence is 14 residues long. The germline V gene encodes CDR1 MDHEN and CDR2 SYDVKM. The CDR3, as DNA: TGTGCCAGCGTTAAGGTGGACAGGGGGTATGGCTACACCTTC. Its protein product is CASVKVDRGYGYTF.

The V gene is TRBV5-1, the J gene TRBJ2-3; TRBD2 matches at 12 bases. Germline trimming cut 1 base from V and 1 base from J; bases unmatched to any gene: 10. CDR3 length: 19 residues. The V gene's germline CDR1 is SGHRS and CDR2 YFSETQ. CDR3 nucleotide sequence: TGCGCCAGCAGCTTGAGCGAGACTAGCGGGGGTTTGGGCACAGATACGCAGTATTTT. Its protein is CASSLSETSGGLGTDTQYF.

The V call is TRBV27, the J call TRBJ2-3; 7 bases align to TRBD2. CDR3 length: 14 amino acids. Trimming removed 9 bases from V and 3 bases from J; junction bases left unmatched: 9. Germline-derived CDR1 and CDR2 are MNHEY and SMNVEV (reference sequence). CDR3 coding DNA: TGTGCCAGTACGCCCGCGGGGGTAACAGATACGCAGTATTTT. Its translation: CASTPAGVTDTQYF.

The rearrangement uses TRBV5-6 and TRBJ1-4, with D possibly matching TRBD1 (6 bases). V lost 2 bases to trimming and J lost 10 bases, with 18 bases between them. The germline gives CDR1 SGHDT, CDR2 YYEEEE. CDR3 length: 15 amino acids. CDR3 sequence: CASSLGDNWTGKLFF. The CDR3 nucleotides are TGTGCCAGCAGCTTAGGGGACAACTGGACGGGAAAACTGTTTTTT.

J is TRBJ1-1 and V is TRBV6-5; perhaps TRBD1 as D (5 bases). This CDR3 has 10 residues. Germline V gene lookup returns CDR1 MNHEY and CDR2 SVGAGI. The DNA of the CDR3 is TGTGCGGCAGGGTCGACTGAAGCTTTCTTT. Translated: CAAGSTEAFF.

This chain links TRBV10-1 with TRBJ2-2; no clear D. V lost 6 bases to trimming and J lost 5 bases, with 10 bases between them. CDR1 and CDR2 (germline): WNHNN, SYGVQD (reference sequence). The CDR3 is made up of 13 amino acids. CDR3 nucleotides: TGCGCCAGCAGCTCCAGGCGAACCGGGGAGCTGTTTTTT. As protein: CASSSRRTGELFF.

J is TRBJ2-7 and V is TRBV6-1; the match to TRBD2 covers 9 bases. The CDR3 runs 17 residues. V gave up 0 bases and J gave up 4 bases; unmatched junction bases: 10. The V gene's germline CDR1 is MNHNS and CDR2 SASEGT. CDR3 in amino acids: CASSEALASGDPYEQYF. The CDR3 DNA sequence: TGTGCCAGCAGTGAAGCGCTGGCTAGCGGGGATCCGTACGAGCAGTACTTC.

The V gene is TRBV5-5, the J gene TRBJ2-2; no clear D. CDR1 SGHKS and CDR2 YYEKEE come from the germline V gene (reference sequence). This CDR3 has 13 amino acids. V was pared by 2 bases and J by 5 bases, with 7 bases between. The CDR3 spells CASSLTETGELFF. In nucleotides, the CDR3 is TGTGCCAGCAGCTTAACAGAAACCGGGGAGCTGTTTTTT.

The V and J genes are TRBV11-2 and TRBJ1-2, with no clear D. Germline V CDR1 and CDR2: SGHAT, FQNNGV. The V and J ends lost 6 bases and 0 bases respectively, with 8 bases between them. This CDR3 spans 13 amino acids. CDR3 region: CASSTPTNYGYTF. As DNA, the CDR3 is TGTGCCAGCAGTACACCCACTAACTATGGCTACACCTTC.

This rearrangement joins TRBV27 to TRBJ1-2, with a possible D match to TRBD1 (5 bases). V lost 5 bases and J 6 bases, leaving 13 bases between the germline ends. There are 13 residues in the CDR3. The germline V gene encodes CDR1 MNHEY and CDR2 SMNVEV (reference sequence). The CDR3 DNA sequence: TGTGCCAGCAGTGCGAGACAGTCCCATGGCTACACCTTC. It is translated as CASSARQSHGYTF.

This clone turned up a few times. This rearrangement joins TRBV4-1 to TRBJ1-5; D unresolved. Trimming pared 1 base from V and 1 base from J, leaving 11 bases between. CDR3 length: 16 residues. CDR1 MGHRA and CDR2 YSYEKL come from the germline V gene. This CDR3 is CASSQGARRSNQPQHF. The CDR3 region has the DNA TGCGCCAGCAGCCAAGGGGCCAGAAGGAGCAATCAGCCCCAGCATTTT.

Only a few counts were recorded for this clone. The chain joins TRBV7-2 to TRBJ2-5; 11 positions agree with TRBD2. The CDR3 covers 16 residues. After removal of 1 base from V and 2 bases from J, the junction contained 3 bases not matched to a gene. Germline V CDR1 and CDR2: SGHTA, FQGNSA. The CDR3 here is CASSLVPSGGQETQYF. The CDR3 DNA follows: TGTGCCAGCAGCTTAGTCCCTAGCGGGGGGCAAGAGACCCAGTACTTC.

This sequence joins TRBV7-3 and TRBJ1-6; the D is unclear. Germline values: CDR1 SGHTA, CDR2 FQGTGA. The CDR3 has 13 amino acids. Trimming took off 3 bases at V and 8 bases at J, with 8 bases between the two ends. The CDR3 is CASSFKPYSPLHF. The CDR3 DNA sequence: TGTGCCAGCAGCTTTAAGCCATATTCACCCCTCCACTTT.

V and J are TRBV19 and TRBJ2-2; TRBD1 aligns across 8 bases. This CDR3 region has 13 residues. Germline V gene sequence: CDR1 LNHDA, CDR2 SQIVND (reference sequence). The V and J ends lost 10 bases and 7 bases, in that order; junction bases with no gene match: 8. CDR3 DNA sequence: TGTGCCACCAATCAGGGGGCTAGCGGGGAGCTGTTTTTT. This codes for CATNQGASGELFF.